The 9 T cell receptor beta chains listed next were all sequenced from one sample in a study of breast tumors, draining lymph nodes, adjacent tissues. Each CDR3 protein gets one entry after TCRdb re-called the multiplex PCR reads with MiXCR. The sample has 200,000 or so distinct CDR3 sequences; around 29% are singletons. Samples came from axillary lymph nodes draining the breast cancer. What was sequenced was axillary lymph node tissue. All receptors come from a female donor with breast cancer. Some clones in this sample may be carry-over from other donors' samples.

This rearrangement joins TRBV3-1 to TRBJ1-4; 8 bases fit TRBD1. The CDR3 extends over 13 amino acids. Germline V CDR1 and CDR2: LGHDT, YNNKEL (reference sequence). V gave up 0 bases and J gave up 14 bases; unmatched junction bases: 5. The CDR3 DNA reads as TGTGCCAGCAGCCAAGAAACAGGGGGTGGCCTGTTTTTT. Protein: CASSQETGGGLFF. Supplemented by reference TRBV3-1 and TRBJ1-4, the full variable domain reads DTAVSQTPKYLVTQMGNDKSIKCEQNLGHDTMYWYKQDSKKFLKIMFSYNNKELIINETVPNRFSPKSPDKAHLNLHINSLELGDSAVYFCASSQETGGGLFFGSGTQLSVL.

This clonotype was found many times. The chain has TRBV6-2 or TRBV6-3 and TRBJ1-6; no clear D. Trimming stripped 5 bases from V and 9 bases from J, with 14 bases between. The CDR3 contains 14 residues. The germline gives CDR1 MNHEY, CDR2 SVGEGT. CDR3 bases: TGTGCCAGCAGTCCCCAGGAGAGTGGTTCACCCCTCCACTTT. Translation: CASSPQESGSPLHF.

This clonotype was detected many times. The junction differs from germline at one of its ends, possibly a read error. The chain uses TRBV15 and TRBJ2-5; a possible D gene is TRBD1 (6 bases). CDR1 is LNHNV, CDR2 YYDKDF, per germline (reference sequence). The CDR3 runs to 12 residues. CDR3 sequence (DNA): TGTGCCACCGGCAGGGGCCAAGAGACCCAGTACTTC. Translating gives CATGRGQETQYF. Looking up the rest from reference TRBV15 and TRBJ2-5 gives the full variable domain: DAMVIQNPRYQVTQFGKPVTLSCSQTLNHNVMYWYQQKSSQAPKLLFHYYDKDFNNEADTPDNFQSRRPNTSFCFLDIRSPGLGDTAMYLCATGRGQETQYFGPGTRLLVL.

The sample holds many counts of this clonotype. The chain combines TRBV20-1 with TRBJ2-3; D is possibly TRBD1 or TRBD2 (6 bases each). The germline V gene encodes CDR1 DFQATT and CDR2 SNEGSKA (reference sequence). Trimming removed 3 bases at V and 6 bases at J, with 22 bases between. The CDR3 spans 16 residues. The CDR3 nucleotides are TGCAGTGCTAGTGGGGGAAAGGGGGACTCCTCCGATACGCAGTATTTT. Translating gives CSASGGKGDSSDTQYF.

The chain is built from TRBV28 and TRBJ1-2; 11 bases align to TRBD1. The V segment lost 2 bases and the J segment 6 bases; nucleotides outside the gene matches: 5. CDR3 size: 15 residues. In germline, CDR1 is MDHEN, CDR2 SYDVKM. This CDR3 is CASSLMDRGHDGYTF. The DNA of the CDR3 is TGTGCCAGCAGTTTAATGGACAGGGGGCACGATGGCTACACCTTC.

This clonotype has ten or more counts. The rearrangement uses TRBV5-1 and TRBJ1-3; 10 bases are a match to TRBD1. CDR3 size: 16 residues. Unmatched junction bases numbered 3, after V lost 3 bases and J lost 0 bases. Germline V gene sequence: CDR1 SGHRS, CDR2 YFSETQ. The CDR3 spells CASSSTGGPSGNTIYF. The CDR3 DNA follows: TGCGCCAGCAGCTCGACAGGGGGCCCCTCTGGAAACACCATATATTTT.

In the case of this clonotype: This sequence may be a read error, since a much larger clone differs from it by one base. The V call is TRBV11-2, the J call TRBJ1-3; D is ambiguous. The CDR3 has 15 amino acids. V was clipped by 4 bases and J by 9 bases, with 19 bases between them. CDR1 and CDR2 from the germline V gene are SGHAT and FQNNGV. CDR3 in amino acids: CASSSPRGGESTIYF. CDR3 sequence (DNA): TGTGCCAGCAGCTCCCCCCGGGGTGGAGAAAGCACCATATATTTT.

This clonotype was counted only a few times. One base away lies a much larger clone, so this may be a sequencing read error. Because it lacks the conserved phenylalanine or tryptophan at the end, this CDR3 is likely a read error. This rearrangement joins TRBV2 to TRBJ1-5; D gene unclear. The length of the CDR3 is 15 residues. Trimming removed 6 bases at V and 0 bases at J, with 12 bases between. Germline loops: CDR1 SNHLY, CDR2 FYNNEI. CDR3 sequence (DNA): TGTGCCAGCAGCCCTGACGGCCTTAGCAATCAGCCCCAGCATCTT. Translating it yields CASSPDGLSNQPQHL.

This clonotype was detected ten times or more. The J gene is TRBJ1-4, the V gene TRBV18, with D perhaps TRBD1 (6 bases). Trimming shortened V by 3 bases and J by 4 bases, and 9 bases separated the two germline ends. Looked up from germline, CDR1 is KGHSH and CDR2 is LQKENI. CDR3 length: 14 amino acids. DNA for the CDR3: TGTGCCAGCTCACCTCAGGGGCGTAATGAAAAACTGTTTTTT. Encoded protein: CASSPQGRNEKLFF.